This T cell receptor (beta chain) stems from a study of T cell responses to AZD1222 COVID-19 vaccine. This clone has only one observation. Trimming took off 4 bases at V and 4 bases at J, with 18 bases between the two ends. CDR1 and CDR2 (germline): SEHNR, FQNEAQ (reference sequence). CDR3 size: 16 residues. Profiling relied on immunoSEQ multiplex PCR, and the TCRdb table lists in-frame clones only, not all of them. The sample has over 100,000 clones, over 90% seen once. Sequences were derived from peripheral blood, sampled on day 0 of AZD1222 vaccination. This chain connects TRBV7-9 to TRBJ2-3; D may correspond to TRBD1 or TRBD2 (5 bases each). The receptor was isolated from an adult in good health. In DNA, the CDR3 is TGTGCCAGCAGCTACGACTTGGCAATGGGGGCAGATACGCAGTATTTT. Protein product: CASSYDLAMGADTQYF.